This TCR beta chain was sequenced in a study of tumor-infiltrating lymphocytes in primary liver carcinoma. Across the study: There were tumors of stage T1-T3 N0M0, each 4.2 to 10 cm across. The yield of productive TCRbeta reads per sample was roughly 3.65 to 8 million and was similar across tissue types. Findings of the study overall: Researchers found tumor-adjacent and tumor-blood pairs overlapped less than tumor region pairs. Tumor top-250-clone fraction significantly exceeded that of blood (p = 0.039).

Synthesis of TCR beta cDNA was carried out from 450 to 500 ng total RNA with a constant-region primer. Modified slightly, ARM-PCR produced TCR beta libraries over three nested multiplex PCR rounds. The two initial PCR rounds, around 11 cycles each, used TRBV1-TRBV30 forward and C-beta reverse primers. TCRdb used MiXCR to reprocess the multiplex PCR reads, holding one entry per CDR3 protein. The repertoire includes tens of thousands of distinct CDR3 sequences, 60% to 80% of them detected once, and about 37% sits in the top ten. This clonotype has just a few counts. No antigen is known for it. Taking about 19-31 mg of unsorted bulk tissue, the authors co-extracted RNA and DNA. Germline loops: CDR1 ENHRY, CDR2 SYGVKD. V was shortened by 0 bases and J by 6 bases, with 11 bases between the two germline ends. This CDR3 comprises 14 residues.

This sequence originates from a woman in her twenties or thirties with primary liver carcinoma and hepatitis B virus infection. Sequenced sample: tumor-adjacent normal liver tissue. V usage is TRBV10-3 and J usage is TRBJ1-2, with D perhaps TRBD1 (6 bases). CDR3 region: CAISESWGADGYTF. Here the CDR3 DNA reads TGTGCCATCAGTGAGTCATGGGGGGCTGATGGCTACACCTTC.